The sequence of this T cell receptor beta chain was determined in a study of shared clonotypes between healthy human individuals. The material for each subset, its genomic DNA, was split evenly across several immunoSEQ plates. The data were produced by immunoSEQ multiplex PCR, yet TCRdb's version contains in-frame clones alone and is incomplete. This table has around 2.5 million clones, over 85% appearing once. The germline CDR1 and CDR2 sequences are LGHNA and YSLEER. The trim removed 0 bases at V and 4 bases at J, leaving 1 base unmatched. The CDR3 has 15 amino acids. The V call is TRBV4-3, the J call TRBJ2-3, with TRBD2 identical over 10 bases. Sequenced sample: naive CD4+ T cells from PBMCs. The subset: CD45RA+ positively selected. This TCR was sampled from a man younger than 30 in good health. Some clones in this sample may be carry-over from other donors' samples. For the CDR3, the DNA is TGCGCCAGCAGCCAAGAAGCGGGAGGGCCAGATACGCAGTATTTT. Encoded protein: CASSQEAGGPDTQYF.